Here is one TCR beta chain with its context. Only one count was recorded for this clone. Its antigen remains unidentified. Per-base quality was not reported, and no clone a single base away is much larger than it. This sample is part of a study of blood T cell repertoires in COVID-19 (TCRdb year 2020). About the investigation overall: Collaborator samples came from the United States, Italy and Spain and covered acute and convalescent phases of COVID-19. The material from the prospective study consisted of cDNA or gDNA derived from T cells, B-cell-depleted T cells, or PBMCs. Samples were obtained from the ongoing ImmuneRACE study (first 160 participants) and from 950 to 1,500 subjects provided by 6 global collaborators. Deeply sampled blood TCRbeta repertoires from subjects exposed to, actively infected with, or recovered from COVID-19 were included in the dataset. Nearly every sample came with metadata listing a de-identified subject ID, COVID-19 status, age in years and sex. HLA class I and class II types, where available, came from metadata supplied by the sample provider rather than from assay-based typing. A freely available public database, intended as a resource for researchers studying the immune response to SARS-CoV-2, is where the repertoires were released.

General study outcomes and caveats: The quantity of clinical and demographic metadata differed by source and by participant and was supplied without curation.

TCRbeta CDR3 regions were amplified from genomic DNA using the immunoSEQ Assay, a bias-controlled multiplex PCR. Turning to the authors' computational methods: The number of nucleated cells in each sample was estimated by amplification of reference gene primers within the assay. To quantify the absolute abundance of each unique TCRbeta CDR3 rearrangement, sequence reads were collapsed and filtered. For each sample, productive Simpson clonality was calculated by taking the square root of Simpson's diversity index across productive rearrangements. TCRdb re-hosts the immuneACCESS table, in-frame sequences only. Its copies lack some clones; in the studies checked, an unresolved V gene accounts for under half of them, and the cause for the rest is not known. The DNA was the basis for D and trimming; V, J and clone size are from that table. Counted in this sample were roughly 280,000 clones; roughly 90% of them appeared once. About 2.2% of the sample rests with the top ten.

A second Seattle source provided samples from volunteer blood donors who had recovered from COVID-19. Each collaborating institution followed its own protocols to collect whole blood in K2EDTA tubes. For TCRbeta analysis, collaborator samples were shipped as frozen whole blood, as isolated PBMCs, or as DNA extracted from either sample type. The CDR3 spans 16 residues, from the cysteine through the phenylalanine. This entry keeps only the CDR3 DNA: 48 bases, framed from base 1. The germline V gene provides CDR1 SGDLS and CDR2 YYNGEE. Compared with germline, V lacks 0 bases and J lacks 6 bases; bases without a gene match: 4.

Sample: peripheral blood. The chain employs TRBV9 and TRBJ2-5, with 14 central nucleotides matching TRBD2. This clonotype originated in a woman aged 50 to 60 who had recovered from COVID-19. The nucleotide sequence reads as follows: TGTGCCAGCAGCGTAGCGACTAGCGGGGGGGCAAAGACCCAGTACTTC. This yields the protein CASSVATSGGAKTQYF.